These T cell receptor beta chains were read from a single sample in a study of T cell responses to AZD1222 COVID-19 vaccine. This table comes from immunoSEQ multiplex PCR, and its TCRdb copy is limited to in-frame clones, with some not included. The sample records about 150,000 clones, roughly 90% being singletons. Material: peripheral blood, obtained 28 days after the second AZD1222 dose. The receptors originated from an adult who received the AZD1222 COVID-19 vaccine. CDR3s include the opening cysteine and the closing phenylalanine or tryptophan. D genes are given only for firm matches. Only part of the rows carry a size: once, few, many, or a class if the clone is expanded.

v_gene,abundance,j_gene,d_gene,CDR3aa,CDR3nt
TRBV13,.,TRBJ2-1,.,CASSPATEQFF,TGTGCCAGCAGCCCAGCGACAGAGCAGTTCTTC
TRBV19,.,TRBJ2-7,TRBD1,CAKTGVTSYEQYF,TGTGCCAAGACAGGGGTCACCTCCTACGAGCAGTACTTC
TRBV14,.,TRBJ2-1,TRBD2,CASSQGGSSGSSYNEQFF,TGTGCCAGCAGCCAAGGAGGTTCTAGCGGGAGTTCCTACAATGAGCAGTTCTTC
TRBV25-1,.,TRBJ1-2,TRBD1,CASSDAGTGGDVCTF,TGTGCCAGCAGTGATGCCGGGACAGGGGGCGATGTTTGCACCTTC
TRBV28,.,TRBJ1-1,.,CASSPPTKPYPEAFF,TGTGCCAGCAGTCCTCCGACAAAGCCGTATCCTGAAGCTTTCTTT
TRBV3-1/TRBV3-2,.,TRBJ2-7,.,CASSQEWGILSYEQYF,TGTGCCAGCAGCCAAGAGTGGGGAATTCTCTCCTACGAGCAGTACTTC
TRBV6-2/TRBV6-3,.,TRBJ2-5,.,CASSKGTYQETQYF,TGTGCCAGCAGTAAGGGGACGTATCAAGAGACCCAGTACTTC
TRBV7-9,.,TRBJ2-7,.,CASKVGPLEEQYF,TGTGCCAGCAAGGTGGGGCCACTGGAAGAGCAGTACTTC
TRBV6-2/TRBV6-3,.,TRBJ1-3,TRBD1,CASSTGQHSGNTIYF,TGTGCCAGCAGTACGGGACAGCACTCTGGAAACACCATATATTTT
TRBV7-9,.,TRBJ2-7,.,CASSYPRAGSSSYEQYF,TGTGCCAGCAGCTACCCCAGGGCGGGGTCGAGCTCCTACGAGCAGTACTTC
TRBV27,few,TRBJ1-6,.,CASSLGGKNSPLHF,TGTGCCAGCAGCCTAGGGGGAAAGAATTCACCCCTCCACTTT
TRBV2,.,TRBJ1-1,.,CASSAPGYSEAFF,TGTGCCAGCAGTGCCCCAGGGTATAGTGAAGCTTTCTTT
TRBV19,once,TRBJ2-7,TRBD2,CASSKTGLAGFVHEQYF,TGTGCCAGTAGTAAAACGGGACTAGCGGGTTTCGTCCACGAGCAGTACTTC
TRBV28,.,TRBJ1-4,TRBD1,CATHGTGFEKLFF,TGTGCCACCCACGGGACAGGGTTTGAAAAACTGTTTTTT
TRBV14,.,TRBJ2-7,.,CASSQDLGQFYEQYF,TGTGCCAGCAGCCAAGATCTCGGACAGTTCTACGAGCAGTACTTC
TRBV19,.,TRBJ1-5,.,CASRTRGDPGSTQHF,TGTGCCAGTAGGACGAGGGGTGACCCGGGGAGTACCCAGCATTTT
TRBV12-3/TRBV12-4,.,TRBJ1-6,.,CASSPHNSPLHF,TGTGCCAGCAGTCCGCATAATTCACCCCTCCACTTT
TRBV30,.,TRBJ2-7,TRBD2,CAWSLTRTSAVYEQYF,TGTGCCTGGAGTCTGACCCGGACTAGCGCCGTCTACGAGCAGTACTTC
TRBV7-9,.,TRBJ2-4,.,CASSSTGFKNIQYF,TGTGCCAGCAGCTCGACCGGATTCAAAAACATTCAGTACTTC
TRBV11-3,.,TRBJ2-1,.,CASSFASASSSYNEQFF,TGTGCCAGCAGCTTCGCTAGCGCCAGCAGCTCCTACAATGAGCAGTTCTTC
TRBV18,.,TRBJ2-6,.,CASSPRQTSGANVLTF,TGTGCCAGCTCACCTCGACAGACCTCTGGGGCCAACGTCCTGACTTTC
TRBV10-3,once,TRBJ2-1,.,CAISESSRDNEQFF,TGTGCCATCAGTGAGTCTTCGCGGGACAATGAGCAGTTCTTC
TRBV4-1,.,TRBJ2-7,.,CASSPLTGTYEQYF,TGCGCCAGCAGCCCCCTCACAGGAACCTACGAGCAGTACTTC
TRBV6-2/TRBV6-3,.,TRBJ2-7,TRBD2,CASSPNQAGRPFF,TGTGCCAGCAGCCCAAACCAAGCGGGACGGCCCTTCTTC
TRBV30,.,TRBJ2-1,TRBD2,CAWSIGLAGGDEQFF,TGTGCCTGGAGTATCGGACTAGCGGGCGGGGATGAGCAGTTCTTC
TRBV19,.,TRBJ2-5,.,CASSLATQETQYF,TGTGCCAGTAGCTTAGCGACCCAAGAGACCCAGTACTTC
TRBV2,.,TRBJ2-5,.,CASSRFGETQYF,TGTGCCAGCAGTAGGTTTGGCGAGACCCAGTACTTC
TRBV2,once,TRBJ1-5,.,CASRRDVDQPQHF,TGTGCCAGCAGAAGGGACGTGGATCAGCCCCAGCATTTT
TRBV7-2,.,TRBJ2-7,TRBD1,CASSLEGGGNREQYF,TGTGCCAGCAGCTTAGAAGGGGGCGGAAATAGGGAGCAGTACTTC
TRBV7-9,.,TRBJ1-2,.,CASSGMRGGGYTF,TGTGCCAGCAGCGGGATGCGGGGTGGGGGCTACACCTTC
TRBV6-4,.,TRBJ1-5,TRBD1,CASRLRGQGDRVVHQPQHF,TGTGCCAGCAGACTACGTGGACAGGGTGATAGGGTAGTCCATCAGCCCCAGCATTTT
TRBV11-2,.,TRBJ1-3,TRBD1,CASSSTLDRGGTIYF,TGTGCCAGCAGCTCTACCCTCGACAGGGGAGGCACCATATATTTT
TRBV14,.,TRBJ2-5,TRBD2,CASSQDIPLLASGRKETQYF,TGTGCCAGCAGCCAAGATATTCCCCTCCTGGCTAGCGGGAGGAAGGAGACCCAGTACTTC
TRBV7-9,once,TRBJ2-7,TRBD2,CASSLGREDYEQYF,TGTGCCAGCAGCTTAGGCCGGGAGGACTACGAGCAGTACTTC
TRBV24-1,.,TRBJ2-1,.,CATSPWGGNFDEQFF,TGTGCCACCAGTCCTTGGGGGGGCAATTTCGATGAGCAGTTCTTC
TRBV5-5,.,TRBJ2-2,.,CASSLSVGTNTGELFF,TGTGCCAGCAGCTTGTCGGTAGGAACGAACACCGGGGAGCTGTTTTTT
TRBV5-6,.,TRBJ1-2,.,CASSPGGHETF,TGTGCCAGCAGCCCCGGCGGACATGAAACCTTC
TRBV5-6,once,TRBJ1-4,TRBD1,CASSLAGQGNEKLFF,TGTGCCAGCAGCTTGGCGGGACAGGGAAATGAAAAACTGTTTTTT
TRBV2,.,TRBJ2-7,.,CASARASSSYEQYF,TGTGCCAGCGCCCGGGCTTCGAGCTCCTACGAGCAGTACTTC
TRBV9,.,TRBJ2-7,.,CASSDPPVLEEGRPYEQYF,TGTGCCAGCAGCGACCCACCTGTCCTTGAGGAAGGGAGGCCCTACGAGCAGTACTTC
TRBV7-3,.,TRBJ2-3,TRBD2,CASSLIVAGEGGISTDTQYF,TGTGCCAGCAGCTTAATAGTTGCGGGGGAAGGCGGTATTAGCACAGATACGCAGTATTTT
TRBV30,.,TRBJ1-2,.,CAWSSTLKVYGYTF,TGTGCCTGGAGTTCTACCTTAAAGGTCTATGGCTACACCTTC
TRBV5-4,.,TRBJ2-7,TRBD1,CASSLIPWLSETGGEQYF,TGTGCCAGCAGCTTAATACCTTGGTTATCCGAGACAGGGGGCGAGCAGTACTTC
TRBV3-1/TRBV3-2,.,TRBJ1-6,.,CASSQDTRDSPLHF,TGTGCCAGCAGCCAAGACACCAGGGATTCACCCCTCCACTTT
TRBV25-1,once,TRBJ1-1,TRBD1,CASSEEKGAGLTEAFF,TGTGCCAGCAGTGAAGAAAAGGGGGCAGGGCTGACTGAAGCTTTCTTT
TRBV2,.,TRBJ1-1,TRBD1,CASSRGLGGTEAFF,TGTGCCAGCAGTAGGGGGCTGGGGGGCACTGAAGCTTTCTTT
TRBV6-1,.,TRBJ2-1,TRBD2,CASSEFFTSENYNEQFF,TGTGCCAGCAGTGAATTCTTTACTAGCGAAAACTACAATGAGCAGTTCTTC
TRBV14,.,TRBJ1-2,.,CASSQLTGIDGYTF,TGTGCCAGCAGCCAGCTCACAGGGATAGACGGCTACACCTTC
TRBV10-3,.,TRBJ2-7,TRBD2,CAISGGLAGGLYEQYF,TGTGCCATCAGTGGAGGACTAGCGGGAGGTTTATACGAGCAGTACTTC
TRBV12-3/TRBV12-4,once,TRBJ2-2,.,CASSFAGPGHPFF,TGTGCCAGCAGTTTTGCAGGCCCCGGACACCCTTTTTTT
TRBV28,.,TRBJ1-1,.,CASSPDRMNTEAFF,TGTGCCAGCAGCCCCGACAGGATGAACACTGAAGCTTTCTTT
TRBV7-3,.,TRBJ2-5,TRBD2,CASSPDRAGGRETQYF,TGTGCCAGCAGCCCGGACCGAGCGGGAGGGCGAGAGACCCAGTACTTC